This T cell receptor (beta chain) is from a study of shared clonotypes between healthy human individuals. The study, taken as a whole, reports: Memory subsets generally showed lower estimated richness than naive subsets. Unshared clonotypes carried lower generation probabilities than those common to all four donors.

Turning to this clone: Its matching antigen is unknown.

Each cell subset's genomic DNA was divided evenly among several immunoSEQ plates. The repertoire was sequenced with immunoSEQ multiplex PCR; TCRdb's copy has only in-frame clones and lacks some. The table includes roughly 680,000 clones, 72% detected once. Specimen: memory CD4+ T cells sorted from blood. Noted subset: CD45RA-negative fraction. This clonotype originated in a woman in her 30s in good health.

The CDR3 DNA reads as TGTGCCGTCGGGAAGGGAACTAGCGGGAGTTACAATGAGCAGTTCTTC. This codes for CAVGKGTSGSYNEQFF. J is TRBJ2-1 and V is TRBV7-9, with TRBD2 identical over 11 bases. V gave up 11 bases and J gave up 4 bases; unmatched junction bases: 13. The CDR3 is 16 amino acids. Per germline, CDR1 SEHNR and CDR2 FQNEAQ (reference sequence).